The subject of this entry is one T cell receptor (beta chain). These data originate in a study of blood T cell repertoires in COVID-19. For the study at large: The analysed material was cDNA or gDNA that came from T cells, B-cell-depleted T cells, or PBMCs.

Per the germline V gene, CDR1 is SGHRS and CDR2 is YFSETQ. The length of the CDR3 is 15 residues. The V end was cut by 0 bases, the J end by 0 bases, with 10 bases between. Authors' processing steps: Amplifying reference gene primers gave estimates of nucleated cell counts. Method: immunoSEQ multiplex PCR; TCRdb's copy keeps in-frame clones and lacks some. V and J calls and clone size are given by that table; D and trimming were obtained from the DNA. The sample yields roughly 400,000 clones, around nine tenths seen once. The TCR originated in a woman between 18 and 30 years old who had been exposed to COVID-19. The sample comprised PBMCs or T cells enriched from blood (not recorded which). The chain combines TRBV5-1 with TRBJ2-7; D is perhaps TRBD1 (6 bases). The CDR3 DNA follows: TGCGCCAGCAGCTTGGGCGAGGGGGACTCCTACGAGCAGTACTTC. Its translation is CASSLGEGDSYEQYF.